One and the same sample provided the 30 T cell receptor beta chains below, sequenced in a study of T cell responses to AZD1222 COVID-19 vaccine. The assay was immunoSEQ multiplex PCR, and TCRdb's table has in-frame clones only and misses some. The sample shows some 150,000 clones, around 91% of them seen only once. The source was peripheral blood, collected on day 0 of AZD1222 vaccination. The receptors stem from an adult in good health.

The rearrangement uses TRBV4-1 and TRBJ1-5; tentatively, D is TRBD1 (6 bases). CDR1 and CDR2 from the germline V gene are MGHRA and YSYEKL. Trimming cost V 0 bases and J 4 bases, with 10 bases left between them. The CDR3 has 15 residues. The CDR3 loop is CASSQDSGENQPQHF. CDR3 bases: TGCGCCAGCAGCCAAGATTCAGGGGAGAATCAGCCCCAGCATTTT.

The chain combines TRBV29-1 with TRBJ2-2; tentative D call: TRBD2 (5 bases). This CDR3 is built from 13 residues. The germline V gene encodes CDR1 SQVTM and CDR2 ANQGSEA. The V and J ends lost 4 bases and 7 bases respectively, with 13 bases between them. CDR3 DNA sequence: TGCAGCGTTGCCTCCGGGAAGGTCGGGGAGCTGTTTTTT. Its protein product is CSVASGKVGELFF.

V usage is TRBV4-3 and J usage is TRBJ1-3; D remains unclear. Trimming took off 1 base at V and 2 bases at J, with 9 bases between the two ends. Germline V CDR1 and CDR2: LGHNA, YSLEER. The CDR3 is 15 residues long. CDR3 nucleotide sequence: TGCGCCAGCAGCCAAGGGCAGAGCGCTGGAAACACCATATATTTT. Its protein is CASSQGQSAGNTIYF.

CDR3 DNA: TGTGCCACCAGCAGAGCCTTTGGCACTGAAGCTTTCTTT. This sequence encodes CATSRAFGTEAFF. The genes are TRBV15 and TRBJ1-1; D remains ambiguous. V was trimmed by 1 base and J by 4 bases, leaving 7 bases between them. CDR1 LNHNV and CDR2 YYDKDF come from the germline V gene (reference sequence). The CDR3 spans 13 residues.

The CDR3, as DNA: TGTGCCAGCAGTTTAGCCGAGCGGGCCCGGAATTTCTTC. It specifies CASSLAERARNFF. The chain recombines TRBV12-3 or TRBV12-4 with TRBJ2-1, with a tentative D call TRBD2 (6 bases). This CDR3 region has 13 residues. V shed 0 bases and J shed 16 bases, with 16 bases lying between them.

The table lists this clone with a count of one. J is TRBJ2-7 and V is TRBV5-1; D is perhaps TRBD1 (6 bases). The germline CDR1 and CDR2 sequences are SGHRS and YFSETQ. This CDR3 comprises 13 residues. Trimming took 0 bases from V and 3 from J, leaving 7 bases between them. The CDR3 region is CASSLVQGYEQYF. The CDR3 DNA sequence: TGCGCCAGCAGCTTGGTACAGGGCTACGAGCAGTACTTC. Full variable domain (missing parts from reference TRBV5-1 and TRBJ2-7): KAGVTQTPRYLIKTRGQQVTLSCSPISGHRSVSWYQQTPGQGLQFLFEYFSETQRNKGNFPGRFSGRQFSNSRSEMNVSTLELGDSALYLCASSLVQGYEQYFGPGTRLTVT.

The genes are TRBV29-1 and TRBJ2-1, with D tentatively TRBD1 (6 bases). With 2 bases removed from V and 6 bases from J, the gap between germline ends came to 14 bases. The CDR3 loop spans 14 amino acids. Germline CDR1 and CDR2: SQVTM and ANQGSEA. CDR3 bases: TGCAGCGTTGAAAAGGTGACAGGTTTCAATGAGCAGTTCTTC. Its protein product is CSVEKVTGFNEQFF.

The chain is built from TRBV5-4 and TRBJ1-4, with no clear D. The CDR3 sequence is 17 residues long. Germline V lookup: CDR1 SGHNT, CDR2 YYREEE (reference sequence). V dropped 4 bases and J dropped 7 bases, with 23 bases sitting between them. The CDR3 nucleotides read TGTGCCAGCAGCCTGGCTTCTAGTGGCCGCAACCCTGAAAAACTGTTTTTT. This codes for CASSLASSGRNPEKLFF. The variable domain in full, with the rest retrieved from reference TRBV5-4 and TRBJ1-4, is ETGVTQSPTHLIKTRGQQVTLRCSSQSGHNTVSWYQQALGQGPQFIFQYYREEENGRGNFPPRFSGLQFPNYSSELNVNALELDDSALYLCASSLASSGRNPEKLFFGSGTQLSVL.

This chain joins TRBV6-2 or TRBV6-3 and TRBJ2-7; maybe TRBD2 (6 bases). Deletions cut 0 bases from V and 2 bases from J, with 14 bases between. From germline, CDR1 is MNHEY and CDR2 SVGEGT. The CDR3 extends over 16 amino acids. CDR3: CASSYSTRGPTYEQYF. In DNA form, the CDR3 reads TGTGCCAGCAGTTACTCGACGCGGGGCCCCACCTACGAGCAGTACTTC.

The chain is built from TRBV6-6 and TRBJ2-7, with a tentative D call TRBD1 (7 bases). The germline V gene has CDR1 MNHNY and CDR2 SVGAGI (reference sequence). With 2 bases removed from V and 2 bases from J, the gap between germline ends came to 10 bases. The CDR3 is made up of 14 amino acids. CDR3 DNA: TGTGCCAGCAGTTACCAGGGGGGTCCCTACGAGCAGTACTTC. Amino acid sequence: CASSYQGGPYEQYF.

The genes are TRBV5-6 and TRBJ1-5, with D possibly being TRBD1 (5 bases). The germline V gene encodes CDR1 SGHDT and CDR2 YYEEEE. The CDR3 is 14 amino acids. Trimming left V 6 bases short and J 6 bases short, with 16 bases between. Written as DNA, the CDR3 is TGTGCCAGCACCCGGGGCGTTGTCGTTCAGCCCCAGCATTTT. Amino acid sequence: CASTRGVVVQPQHF.

The CDR3 sequence: CASRSPLAGLETQYF. For the CDR3, the DNA is TGTGCCAGCAGATCCCCGTTAGCGGGACTAGAGACCCAGTACTTC. The V gene is TRBV28, the J gene TRBJ2-5; 8 bases line up with TRBD2. This CDR3 spans 15 amino acids. Germline CDR1 is MDHEN and CDR2 is SYDVKM. With V trimmed by 6 bases and J by 4 bases, 10 bases remained unmatched. The full variable domain, its missing parts supplied by reference TRBV28 and TRBJ2-5, is DVKVTQSSRYLVKRTGEKVFLECVQDMDHENMFWYRQDPGLGLRLIYFSYDVKMKEKGDIPEGYSVSREKKERFSLILESASTNQTSMYLCASRSPLAGLETQYFGPGTRLLVL.

This clone was counted between two and nine times. The gene calls are TRBV6-4 and TRBJ2-3, with 11 nucleotides matching TRBD2. In germline, CDR1 is MRHNA, CDR2 SNTAGT. V lost 6 bases to trimming and J lost 2 bases; unmatched junction nucleotides: 7. The CDR3 extends over 16 amino acids. CDR3 protein: CASSDLAGGPTDTQYF. The CDR3 nucleotides are TGTGCCAGCAGCGATCTAGCGGGAGGTCCCACAGATACGCAGTATTTT.

The chain couples TRBV28 to TRBJ1-1; D is ambiguous. The CDR3 covers 14 residues. V was clipped by 6 bases and J by 4 bases, with 15 bases between them. CDR1 MDHEN and CDR2 SYDVKM come from the germline V gene. The CDR3 is CASSPILDVTEAFF. CDR3 DNA sequence: TGTGCCAGCAGCCCCATCCTCGACGTCACTGAAGCTTTCTTT.

The rearrangement links TRBV12-3 or TRBV12-4 to TRBJ1-1; D unclear. The V end was cut by 4 bases, the J end by 10 bases, with 16 bases between. CDR3 size: 13 residues. This CDR3 reads CASSSVDQVLAFF. The CDR3 DNA sequence: TGTGCCAGCAGTTCGGTAGACCAGGTTTTAGCTTTCTTT.

The gene calls are TRBV5-4 and TRBJ2-5, with D uncertain. Looked up from germline, CDR1 is SGHNT and CDR2 is YYREEE (reference sequence). Between the trimmed V and J ends, which lost 0 bases and 5 bases, there was a span of 11 bases. This CDR3 comprises 14 residues. The CDR3 nucleotides are TGTGCCAGCAGCTTGGATATTGGAGTTGAGACCCAGTACTTC. This encodes CASSLDIGVETQYF. Variable domain in full (rest from reference TRBV5-4 and TRBJ2-5): ETGVTQSPTHLIKTRGQQVTLRCSSQSGHNTVSWYQQALGQGPQFIFQYYREEENGRGNFPPRFSGLQFPNYSSELNVNALELDDSALYLCASSLDIGVETQYFGPGTRLLVL.

This clone appeared a single time. V usage is TRBV7-2 and J usage is TRBJ2-3; D remains ambiguous. The CDR3 spans 16 residues. Trimming left V 5 bases short and J 0 bases short, with 15 bases between. CDR1 SGHTA and CDR2 FQGNSA come from the germline V gene. The CDR3 DNA is TGTGCCAGCAGCCCTCCGCGACTTACTAGCACAGATACGCAGTATTTT. Translation gives CASSPPRLTSTDTQYF.

This clone was counted between two and nine times. The genes are TRBV27 and TRBJ1-1, with D possibly TRBD1 on 5 matching bases. V dropped 5 bases and J dropped 4 bases, with 11 bases sitting between them. CDR1 is MNHEY and CDR2 is SMNVEV in the germline V gene (reference sequence). The CDR3 has 13 residues. The CDR3 DNA follows: TGTGCCAGCAGTCCACCTGGGGCCACTGAAGCTTTCTTT. Its protein is CASSPPGATEAFF.

Written as DNA, the CDR3 is TGTGCCAGCAGTGAATATAAGGCGGGCTTAGCCAAAAACATTCAGTACTTC. Translation gives CASSEYKAGLAKNIQYF. The chain uses TRBV25-1 and TRBJ2-4, with D perhaps matching TRBD2 (5 bases). V was trimmed by 0 bases and J by 0 bases, leaving 12 bases between them. CDR3 length equals 17 residues. Germline CDR1 and CDR2: MGHDK and SYGVNS.

This sequence joins TRBV28 and TRBJ2-3, with 11 bases identical to TRBD2. V gave up 3 bases and J gave up 6 bases; unmatched junction bases: 8. The germline V gene has CDR1 MDHEN and CDR2 SYDVKM. This CDR3 comprises 16 residues. The CDR3 DNA reads TGTGCCAGCAGTTTTAGTTTAGCGGGAGGGCAGGATACGCAGTATTTT. Protein: CASSFSLAGGQDTQYF.

This clone was seen only a few times. The V call is TRBV28, the J call TRBJ1-4; possibly TRBD1 for D (5 bases). CDR1 MDHEN and CDR2 SYDVKM come from the germline V gene. The CDR3 sequence is 16 residues long. V lost 3 bases and J lost 4, with 15 bases in between. The CDR3, as DNA: TGTGCCAGCAGTTTGCCCCCGTGGCAGGGTAATGAAAAACTGTTTTTT. Encoded protein: CASSLPPWQGNEKLFF.

The gene calls are TRBV7-8 and TRBJ2-6, with D hard to call. The CDR3 runs 15 residues. Germline lookup yields CDR1 SGHVS and CDR2 FQNEAQ. Trimming removed 5 bases from V and 2 bases from J, with 10 bases in between. CDR3 in amino acids: CASSILGTGANVLTF. CDR3 DNA sequence: TGTGCCAGCAGCATATTGGGGACTGGGGCCAACGTCCTGACTTTC.

The chain links TRBV29-1 to TRBJ2-2; 7 bases are a match to TRBD2. This CDR3 comprises 14 residues. CDR1 and CDR2 (germline): SQVTM, ANQGSEA. The J segment lost 6 bases and the V segment lost 4 bases, leaving 8 bases of the junction unmatched. Written as DNA, the CDR3 is TGCAGCGTTGCTGGGGAGGGGATGGCCGGGGAGCTGTTTTTT. Translated: CSVAGEGMAGELFF.

This rearrangement joins TRBV6-2 or TRBV6-3 to TRBJ2-5; TRBD2 matches 9 bases. Trimming took 4 bases from V and 3 from J; bases not matched to a gene: 9. Per germline, CDR1 MNHEY and CDR2 SVGEGT. This CDR3 comprises 16 residues. The CDR3 region is CASSSWGSGSKETQYF. CDR3 nucleotides: TGTGCCAGCAGTTCCTGGGGTAGCGGGAGTAAAGAGACCCAGTACTTC.

The chain joins TRBV7-6 to TRBJ2-1, with TRBD1 as a possible D gene (6 bases). Germline V CDR1 and CDR2: SGHVS, FNYEAQ. The CDR3 is 13 amino acids. The V gene lost 5 bases and the J gene lost 6 bases, with 11 bases spanning the gap. The CDR3: CASSNTGFNEQFF. DNA for the CDR3: TGTGCCAGCAGCAACACAGGGTTCAATGAGCAGTTCTTC.

The count of this clone is one. The chain combines TRBV9 with TRBJ1-3; D remains unclear. The germline V gene has CDR1 SGDLS and CDR2 YYNGEE. The CDR3 consists of 12 residues. With 3 bases removed from V and 4 bases from J, the gap between germline ends came to 5 bases. CDR3 bases: TGTGCCAGCAGCGCCGAAGGAAACACCATATATTTT. This translates into CASSAEGNTIYF.

This clone has only one observation. The chain recombines TRBV5-1 with TRBJ2-5; D gene unclear. V dropped 3 bases and J dropped 5 bases, with 17 bases sitting between them. Germline assignment: CDR1 SGHRS and CDR2 YFSETQ. CDR3 length: 15 amino acids. CDR3 in amino acids: CASSSSTVLRETQYF. CDR3 sequence (DNA): TGCGCCAGCAGCTCTTCGACGGTTTTAAGGGAGACCCAGTACTTC.

The chain carries TRBV7-2 and TRBJ1-4; possibly TRBD1 for D (5 bases). The CDR3 runs to 14 residues. The V gene's germline CDR1 is SGHTA and CDR2 FQGNSA. Trimming removed 1 base at V and 8 bases at J, with 11 bases between. CDR3 in amino acids: CASSLEGAPEKLFF. The CDR3 nucleotides are TGTGCCAGCAGCTTAGAAGGGGCGCCCGAAAAACTGTTTTTT. Drawing the rest from reference TRBV7-2 and TRBJ1-4, the complete variable domain is GAGVSQSPSNKVTEKGKDVELRCDPISGHTALYWYRQSLGQGLEFLIYFQGNSAPDKSGLPSDRFSAERTGGSVSTLTIQRTQQEDSAVYLCASSLEGAPEKLFFGSGTQLSVL.

The chain couples TRBV3-1 (or the pseudogene TRBV3-2) to TRBJ2-3; weak D call: TRBD1 (5 bases). CDR3 length: 14 amino acids. V was clipped by 4 bases and J by 0 bases, with 8 bases between them. The germline gives CDR1 LGHDT, CDR2 YNNKEL (reference sequence). This chain's CDR3 is CASSRRVSTDTQYF. CDR3 coding DNA: TGTGCCAGCAGCCGCAGGGTTAGCACAGATACGCAGTATTTT.

The chain couples TRBV5-1 to TRBJ1-6; D is undetermined. CDR3 size: 14 residues. Germline V gene lookup returns CDR1 SGHRS and CDR2 YFSETQ. V was shortened by 6 bases and J by 7 bases, with 14 bases between the two germline ends. This CDR3 is CASKSAARNSPLHF. The CDR3 DNA sequence: TGCGCCAGCAAGTCGGCCGCGAGGAATTCACCCCTCCACTTT.